The 23 T cell receptor beta chains reported below all come from one sample, sequenced in a study of blood T cell repertoires in COVID-19. Assay used: immunoSEQ multiplex PCR; TCRdb lists only in-frame clones, some missing. This repertoire shows some 370,000 clones, about 90% found once; its top ten account for about 10%. Sequencing was performed on peripheral blood. These TCRs come from a woman in her thirties with COVID-19, enrolled during active disease.

The V call is TRBV7-9, the J call TRBJ1-1; D may be TRBD1 (6 bases). This CDR3 contains 14 residues. V lost 3 bases to trimming and J lost 4 bases, with 12 bases between them. The V gene's germline CDR1 is SEHNR and CDR2 FQNEAQ (reference sequence). CDR3 sequence (DNA): TGTGCCAGCAGCTTCCAGCTAGGGGGCACTGAAGCTTTCTTT. Translated, it gives CASSFQLGGTEAFF.

This chain links TRBV7-2 with TRBJ2-7, with a tentative D call TRBD1 (6 bases). This CDR3 contains 14 residues. Per germline, CDR1 SGHTA and CDR2 FQGNSA. Trimming removed 2 bases at V and 9 bases at J, with 17 bases between. The CDR3 loop is CASSLSGRGDRQYF. The CDR3 coding sequence is TGTGCCAGCAGCTTATCTGGCAGGGGCGATAGGCAGTACTTC.

V and J are TRBV7-2 and TRBJ2-1; 13 bases match TRBD2. Germline V gene data show CDR1 as SGHTA and CDR2 as FQGNSA. With 4 bases clipped from V and 5 bases from J, the junction kept 11 bases outside the gene matches. CDR3 size: 18 residues. The CDR3 region has the DNA TGTGCCAGCAGCTCCTTAATGGGGACTAGCGGGAACGACAATGAGCAGTTCTTC. It is translated as CASSSLMGTSGNDNEQFF.

The chain employs TRBV30 and TRBJ2-7, with D perhaps TRBD2 (5 bases). The CDR3 loop spans 13 amino acids. V was trimmed by 2 bases and J by 1 base, leaving 9 bases between them. In germline, CDR1 is GTSNPN, CDR2 SVGIG (reference sequence). CDR3 in DNA: TGTGCCTGGAGTTTTCTAGCTTCCTACGAGCAGTACTTC. It encodes CAWSFLASYEQYF.

CDR3 sequence: CASTSQGEVSGTQYF. DNA for the CDR3: TGTGCCAGCACCTCTCAGGGGGAGGTTTCGGGTACGCAGTATTTT. The V gene is TRBV2, the J gene TRBJ2-3, with D tentatively TRBD1 (7 bases). The CDR3 consists of 15 residues. Per germline, CDR1 SNHLY and CDR2 FYNNEI. V shed 7 bases and J shed 8 bases, with 22 bases lying between them.

The chain links TRBV2 to TRBJ2-7; a weak D match, TRBD2 (6 bases). This CDR3 is built from 15 residues. Germline CDR1 reads SNHLY; CDR2 reads FYNNEI. Trimming removed 6 bases from V and 2 bases from J, with 17 bases in between. The CDR3: CASSDTWGRTYEQYF. As DNA, the CDR3 is TGTGCCAGCAGCGATACGTGGGGGAGGACCTACGAGCAGTACTTC.

The chain carries TRBV19 and TRBJ2-1, with TRBD2 matching 8 bases. The CDR3 covers 14 residues. Germline-derived CDR1 and CDR2 are LNHDA and SQIVND (reference sequence). With 8 bases clipped from V and 4 bases from J, the junction kept 7 bases outside the gene matches. In nucleotides, the CDR3 is TGTGCCAGTGGAAGCGGGGGCCTTTACAATGAGCAGTTCTTC. It yields the protein CASGSGGLYNEQFF.

The rearrangement uses TRBV25-1 and TRBJ2-7; D not certain. CDR1 and CDR2 (germline): MGHDK, SYGVNS. The V end was cut by 1 base, the J end by 3 bases, with 7 bases between. This CDR3 has 13 residues. In DNA form, the CDR3 reads TGTGCCAGCAGTGAATGGGCGAGCTACGAGCAGTACTTC. Its protein is CASSEWASYEQYF.

This chain connects TRBV30 to TRBJ2-1; D gene unclear. The CDR3 runs to 11 residues. Trimming left V 2 bases short and J 3 bases short, with 2 bases between. CDR1 is GTSNPN, CDR2 SVGIG, per germline (reference sequence). The chain's CDR3 is CAWSHYNEQFF. The CDR3 coding sequence is TGTGCCTGGAGTCACTACAATGAGCAGTTCTTC.

This chain joins TRBV7-3 and TRBJ1-1, with 9 bases fitting TRBD1. Germline-derived CDR1 and CDR2 are SGHTA and FQGTGA. CDR3 length: 17 amino acids. Unmatched junction bases numbered 6, after V lost 0 bases and J lost 1 base. Here the CDR3 DNA reads TGTGCCAGCAGCTTAACTCACAGGGGGCCCCGGAACACTGAAGCTTTCTTT. This sequence encodes CASSLTHRGPRNTEAFF. Drawing the rest from reference TRBV7-3 and TRBJ1-1, the complete variable domain is GAGVSQTPSNKVTEKGKYVELRCDPISGHTALYWYRQSLGQGPEFLIYFQGTGAADDSGLPNDRFFAVRPEGSVSTLKIQRTERGDSAVYLCASSLTHRGPRNTEAFFGQGTRLTVV.

The chain links TRBV14 to TRBJ2-7; perhaps TRBD1 as D (6 bases). The germline V and J ends were trimmed by 4 bases and 3 bases, with 13 bases remaining between them. From germline, CDR1 is SGHDN and CDR2 FVKESK. This CDR3 region has 14 residues. The CDR3 reads CASSRTAVFYEQYF. In DNA, the CDR3 is TGTGCCAGCAGCCGGACAGCAGTTTTCTACGAGCAGTACTTC. Filled out from reference TRBV14 and TRBJ2-7, the complete variable domain reads EAGVTQFPSHSVIEKGQTVTLRCDPISGHDNLYWYRRVMGKEIKFLLHFVKESKQDESGMPNNRFLAERTGGTYSTLKVQPAELEDSGVYFCASSRTAVFYEQYFGPGTRLTVT.

Remarks on this clone: One end of the junction fails to match germline, which may point to a read error. The gene calls are TRBV6-5 and TRBJ2-7, with 13 bases aligning to TRBD2. The CDR3 runs 15 residues. Germline V CDR1 and CDR2: MNHEY, SVGAGI. The CDR3 DNA is TGTGCCAGCAATTACCGGGGACTAGCGGGGTACGAGCAGTACTTC. Translation: CASNYRGLAGYEQYF.

The V and J genes are TRBV7-8 and TRBJ2-3; 10 nucleotides line up with TRBD2. The CDR3 sequence is 16 residues long. V lost 0 bases and J lost 4; bases outside the gene matches: 4. Germline V gives CDR1 SGHVS, CDR2 FQNEAQ. Written as DNA, the CDR3 is TGTGCCAGCAGCTTAGCGCTTAGCGGGAGGCCAGATACGCAGTATTTT. It yields the protein CASSLALSGRPDTQYF.

The chain recombines TRBV18 with TRBJ1-4; 7 positions match TRBD1. Germline V gene sequence: CDR1 KGHSH, CDR2 LQKENI. CDR3 length: 16 amino acids. V was pared by 3 bases and J by 7 bases, with 11 bases of the junction left unmatched. The CDR3 DNA follows: TGTGCCAGCTCACCCGACGACAGGGTTATAGGTGAAAAACTGTTTTTT. Amino acid sequence: CASSPDDRVIGEKLFF.

The chain combines TRBV2 with TRBJ1-2; D remains ambiguous. CDR1 is SNHLY and CDR2 is FYNNEI in the germline V gene. The length of the CDR3 is 15 residues. V gave up 4 bases and J gave up 8 bases, with 20 bases separating them. CDR3 bases: TGTGCCAGCAGTGTAACGACACGATCTCTCTTAGGCTACACCTTC. It is translated as CASSVTTRSLLGYTF.

The CDR3 protein is CAGTLKINTGELFF. CDR3 coding DNA: TGTGCCGGGACACTTAAGATCAACACCGGGGAGCTGTTTTTT. This chain connects TRBV30 to TRBJ2-2; TRBD1 is a possible D gene (6 bases). The CDR3 extends over 14 amino acids. Trimming cost V 8 bases and J 2 bases, with 15 bases left between them. Germline CDR1 is GTSNPN and CDR2 is SVGIG (reference sequence).

The chain carries TRBV18 and TRBJ1-4; 7 bases line up with TRBD1. This CDR3 is 14 amino acids long. The trim removed 1 base at V and 5 bases at J, leaving 1 base unmatched. Germline V gives CDR1 KGHSH, CDR2 LQKENI. The CDR3 loop is CASSPQQGNEKLFF. CDR3 in DNA: TGTGCCAGCTCACCACAACAGGGGAATGAAAAACTGTTTTTT.

This chain uses TRBV5-4 with TRBJ2-1; D uncertain. Trimming pared 0 bases from V and 5 bases from J, leaving 6 bases between. This CDR3 is built from 13 residues. Germline assignment: CDR1 SGHNT and CDR2 YYREEE (reference sequence). The CDR3 DNA reads TGTGCCAGCAGCTTGGAAGCCAACAATGAGCAGTTCTTC. Encoded protein: CASSLEANNEQFF.

This chain connects TRBV10-3 to TRBJ1-1; 11 nucleotides line up with TRBD1. The V segment lost 10 bases and the J segment 1 base; nucleotides outside the gene matches: 14. CDR1 is ENHRY, CDR2 SYGVKD, per germline. The CDR3 loop spans 17 amino acids. The CDR3 DNA is TGTGCCACAAGGGAATTGGGGACAGGGGGGAGGAACACTGAAGCTTTCTTT. This gives the protein CATRELGTGGRNTEAFF.

This clone was found once. The genes are TRBV11-2 and TRBJ2-2; TRBD2 might be the D (5 bases). CDR1 SGHAT and CDR2 FQNNGV come from the germline V gene. Trimming took off 3 bases at V and 1 base at J, with 9 bases between the two ends. The CDR3 loop spans 15 amino acids. This chain's CDR3 is CASSFRRENTGELFF. The CDR3 DNA sequence: TGTGCCAGCAGCTTTCGACGGGAGAACACCGGGGAGCTGTTTTTT.

Concerning this clone: The sample contains more than one DNA sequence encoding this CDR3. V is TRBV28 and J is TRBJ2-2; 7 bases fit TRBD2. The CDR3 sequence is 14 residues long. Per germline, CDR1 MDHEN and CDR2 SYDVKM. With V trimmed by 1 base and J by 4 bases, 0 bases remained unmatched. The CDR3 DNA is TGTGCCAGCAGTTTATCGGGGGGCACCGGGGAGCTGTTTTTT. Amino acids: CASSLSGGTGELFF.

Notes on this clone: This specimen includes other DNA sequences encoding the same CDR3. V usage is TRBV5-6 and J usage is TRBJ1-3, with D possibly being TRBD1 (6 bases). Germline V CDR1 and CDR2: SGHDT, YYEEEE. V was clipped by 2 bases and J by 4 bases, with 10 bases between them. CDR3 length: 14 residues. CDR3 region: CASSFGGDGNTIYF. As DNA, the CDR3 is TGTGCCAGCAGCTTTGGGGGCGACGGAAACACCATATATTTT.

The V call is TRBV4-1, the J call TRBJ2-3; 9 nucleotides match TRBD1. CDR3 length: 14 amino acids. Germline V gene data show CDR1 as MGHRA and CDR2 as YSYEKL. The J segment lost 13 bases and the V segment lost 3 bases, leaving 11 bases of the junction unmatched. CDR3 residues: CASSHKQGAHSKYF. Written as DNA, the CDR3 is TGCGCCAGCAGCCACAAACAGGGGGCGCATTCCAAGTATTTT.